A selection of T cell receptor beta chains follows, all from one sample in a study of blood T cell repertoires in COVID-19. Only in-frame clones appear in the TCRdb table, and some are missing; sequencing was by immunoSEQ multiplex PCR. The sample yields around 250,000 clones, about 85% seen once. Sequencing input: peripheral blood. The receptors derive from a man aged 30-40 years who had recovered from COVID-19. CDR3s include the opening cysteine and the closing phenylalanine or tryptophan. A D gene is named only where the DNA matches it firmly. Some rows mark clone size as missing; the rest say once, few, many or name a class of expanded clone.

d_call | clone_size | j_call | v_call | cdr3_nt | cdr3_aa
- | - | TRBJ1-3 | TRBV18 | TGTGCCAGCTCACTCGCAGGACAACGAAACACCATATATTTT | CASSLAGQRNTIYF
- | - | TRBJ1-5 | TRBV28 | TGTGCCAGTCGAACAGGGAGAGGCAATCAGCCCCAGCATTTT | CASRTGRGNQPQHF
TRBD2 | few | TRBJ2-5 | TRBV2 | TGTGCCAGAGGGGACCGGGGGGACTCCAATTCGGCCCAGTACTTC | CARGDRGDSNSAQYF
- | few | TRBJ2-2 | TRBV2 | TGTGCCAGCAGCCAGGGCGCCGGGGAGCTGTTTTTT | CASSQGAGELFF
- | few | TRBJ1-2 | TRBV5-4 | TGTGCCAGCAGCTTGGGGGAGGGCCTGACTAACTATGGCTACACCTTC | CASSLGEGLTNYGYTF
TRBD1 | - | TRBJ1-6 | TRBV11-1 | TGTGCCAGCAGCCTGGGACAGGGGGCCCTCAATTCACCCCTCCACTTT | CASSLGQGALNSPLHF
TRBD1 | - | TRBJ2-2 | TRBV7-2 | TGTGCCAGCAGCAACAGGGGCGGTCACGGGGAGCTGTTTTTT | CASSNRGGHGELFF
- | - | TRBJ1-5 | TRBV6-5 | TGTGCCACCATTCCCACCCGGGGGGGGCAGCCCCAGCATTTT | CATIPTRGGQPQHF
- | - | TRBJ1-3 | TRBV6-6 | TGTGCCAGCAGCCTACTAGCAGGAGGAAACACCATATATTTT | CASSLLAGGNTIYF
- | - | TRBJ1-4 | TRBV6-1 | TGTGCCAGCAGTGAATTTATGAAGCATTCTAATGAAAAACTGTTTTTT | CASSEFMKHSNEKLFF
- | - | TRBJ2-5 | TRBV6-4 | TGTGCCAGCAGTGCGGGGTGGGAGACCCAGTACTTC | CASSAGWETQYF
- | few | TRBJ2-1 | TRBV18 | TGTGCCAGCTCACCACAGCGAGACTCCTACAATGAGCAGTTCTTC | CASSPQRDSYNEQFF
TRBD1 | few | TRBJ1-2 | TRBV6-5 | TGTGCCAGCACGGTCGGGACAGGGCTTTTTGGCTACACCTTC | CASTVGTGLFGYTF
- | once | TRBJ1-5 | TRBV28 | TGTGCCAGCGTCCTACAGTATAGCAATCAGCCCCAGCATTTT | CASVLQYSNQPQHF
TRBD2 | - | TRBJ2-5 | TRBV5-1 | TGCGCCAGCAGCTTCAGTGGTGGCGGGGGGGCCGGAGAGACCCAGTACTTC | CASSFSGGGGAGETQYF
TRBD1 | - | TRBJ2-3 | TRBV7-3 | TGTGCCAGCAGCTCCTCCGGGACAGGCATGGGAGATACGCAGTATTTT | CASSSSGTGMGDTQYF
TRBD2 | - | TRBJ2-7 | TRBV9 | TGTGCCAGCAGCCCAGGGGCCGGGGGGGCGGACGAGCAGTACTTC | CASSPGAGGADEQYF
TRBD2 | once | TRBJ2-3 | TRBV2 | TGTGCCAGCACCCCGGGAGGGCAGAGAAAAGATACGCAGTATTTT | CASTPGGQRKDTQYF
- | - | TRBJ1-1 | TRBV19 | TGTGCCAGTAGTAGAGGCACTGAAGCTTTCTTT | CASSRGTEAFF
- | - | TRBJ1-1 | TRBV4-1 | TGCGCCAGCAGCCTAACTGGAGGACTGAACACTGAAGCTTTCTTT | CASSLTGGLNTEAFF
- | - | TRBJ2-5 | TRBV2 | TGTGCCAGCAGTGTAAGGGGCGCGGAGACCCAGTACTTC | CASSVRGAETQYF
- | few | TRBJ1-5 | TRBV2 | TGTGCCAGCAGATTATCGGCAGGGAATCAGCCCCAGCATTTT | CASRLSAGNQPQHF